These T cell receptor beta chains were read from a single sample in a study of blood T cell repertoires in COVID-19. Method: immunoSEQ multiplex PCR; TCRdb's copy keeps in-frame clones and lacks some. The table shows tens of thousands of clones, with 70% to 80% occurring only once. Sequencing used peripheral blood. Every receptor here comes from a human donor in a cohort sampled during active COVID-19. Both conserved end residues are part of each CDR3. A D gene is named only where the DNA matches it firmly. Clone size is given for some rows only: seen once, a few or many times, or a class if the clone is expanded.

size | J | V | D | CDR3 | DNA
once | TRBJ2-6 | TRBV2 | - | CASRLGRASGANVLTF | TGTGCCAGCAGGCTAGGCAGGGCATCTGGGGCCAACGTCCTGACTTTC
- | TRBJ2-1 | TRBV6-5 | - | CASSPRLSSYNEQFF | TGTGCCAGCAGTCCACGACTTAGCTCCTACAATGAGCAGTTCTTC
- | TRBJ2-1 | TRBV7-2 | TRBD2 | CASSWGRGRAGRSYNEQFF | TGTGCCAGCAGCTGGGGACGCGGGAGGGCCGGTCGATCCTACAATGAGCAGTTCTTC
few | TRBJ1-4 | TRBV7-9 | TRBD1 | CASSSPKARGQGEKLFF | TGTGCCAGCAGCTCCCCAAAAGCCAGGGGGCAGGGTGAAAAACTGTTTTTT
- | TRBJ2-1 | TRBV29-1 | TRBD1 | CSVDRGRTEQFF | TGCAGCGTCGACAGGGGGCGCACTGAGCAGTTCTTC
- | TRBJ2-1 | TRBV20-1 | - | CSTIVDEQFF | TGCAGCACAATTGTCGATGAGCAGTTCTTC
- | TRBJ1-6 | TRBV20-1 | TRBD1 | CSASLGGTDYSPLHF | TGCAGTGCTAGTTTAGGCGGGACAGACTATTCACCCCTCCACTTT
- | TRBJ1-5 | TRBV7-3 | - | CASSPQGNQPQHF | TGTGCCAGCAGCCCTCAGGGGAATCAGCCCCAGCATTTT
- | TRBJ2-7 | TRBV14 | - | CASSSVLAYEQYF | TGTGCCAGCAGCTCGGTACTAGCCTACGAGCAGTACTTC
- | TRBJ2-6 | TRBV7-2 | TRBD1 | CASSPRDSSGANVLTF | TGTGCCAGCAGCCCCCGGGACAGCTCTGGGGCCAACGTCCTGACTTTC
once | TRBJ2-3 | TRBV10-3 | TRBD2 | CAISGGSSGSTDTQYF | TGTGCCATCAGTGGGGGTTCTAGCGGGAGCACAGATACGCAGTATTTT
- | TRBJ2-3 | TRBV6-5 | TRBD1 | CASSYSTGLRTQYF | TGTGCCAGCAGTTACTCGACAGGGCTTCGAACGCAGTATTTT
few | TRBJ2-7 | TRBV11-2 | - | CASSRRGGGPIYEQYF | TGTGCCAGCAGCCGTCGAGGGGGAGGGCCCATCTACGAGCAGTACTTC
- | TRBJ2-3 | TRBV9 | - | CASSVSDFSGVDTQYF | TGTGCCAGCAGCGTATCGGACTTTTCCGGGGTAGATACGCAGTATTTT
- | TRBJ1-1 | TRBV5-1 | - | CASRRDPPMNTEAFF | TGCGCCAGCCGGCGGGATCCACCAATGAACACTGAAGCTTTCTTT
- | TRBJ1-5 | TRBV10-2 | - | CASSRGSNQPQHF | TGCGCCAGCAGCCGGGGTAGCAATCAGCCCCAGCATTTT
- | TRBJ2-2 | TRBV7-2 | - | CASSPQGSTGELFF | TGTGCCAGCAGCCCCCAGGGAAGCACCGGGGAGCTGTTTTTT
- | TRBJ1-4 | TRBV27 | TRBD1 | CASRPQGAREKLFF | TGTGCCAGCAGGCCACAGGGGGCACGGGAAAAACTGTTTTTT
- | TRBJ1-4 | TRBV19 | TRBD1 | CASSQGVPRRHEKLFF | TGTGCCAGTTCCCAGGGGGTCCCCCGGAGACATGAAAAACTGTTTTTT
- | TRBJ2-5 | TRBV7-9 | TRBD2 | CASSKPGTSHGETQYF | TGTGCCAGCAGTAAACCTGGGACTAGTCACGGCGAGACCCAGTACTTC
- | TRBJ1-2 | TRBV15 | TRBD1 | CATSRALQGRRYGYTF | TGTGCCACCAGCAGAGCCCTACAGGGGCGAAGGTATGGCTACACCTTC
- | TRBJ2-3 | TRBV5-1 | TRBD1 | CASNFRDSLTDTQYF | TGCGCCAGCAATTTCCGGGACAGCCTCACAGATACGCAGTATTTT
- | TRBJ2-2 | TRBV5-1 | TRBD2 | CASSLSGGNTGELFF | TGCGCCAGCAGCTTGAGCGGGGGGAACACCGGGGAGCTGTTTTTT
- | TRBJ2-2 | TRBV4-3 | TRBD1 | CASSHKQGRNTGELFF | TGCGCCAGCAGCCACAAACAGGGGAGGAACACCGGGGAGCTGTTTTTT
- | TRBJ2-2 | TRBV5-6 | TRBD2 | CASSSGLAGGVELFF | TGTGCCAGCAGCTCGGGACTAGCGGGAGGCGTGGAGCTGTTTTTT
- | TRBJ2-2 | TRBV19 | TRBD1 | CASSLPGQGVGELFF | TGTGCCAGTAGTCTCCCGGGACAGGGGGTCGGGGAGCTGTTTTTT
- | TRBJ1-3 | TRBV7-8 | TRBD1 | CASSSDRANTIYF | TGTGCCAGCAGCTCAGACAGGGCGAACACCATATATTTT
few | TRBJ2-1 | TRBV21-1 | - | CASSKEGGQPERGNEQFF | TGTGCCAGCAGCAAAGAGGGGGGACAGCCCGAGAGAGGCAATGAGCAGTTCTTC
- | TRBJ2-1 | TRBV27 | TRBD2 | CASIPSGRAANEQFF | TGTGCCAGCATCCCAAGCGGGAGGGCCGCTAATGAGCAGTTCTTC
- | TRBJ1-4 | TRBV6-5 | TRBD1 | CASSPQGAGNEKLFF | TGTGCCAGCAGTCCGCAGGGGGCGGGTAATGAAAAACTGTTTTTT
- | TRBJ2-5 | TRBV14 | - | CASSHVQETQYF | TGTGCCAGCAGCCACGTCCAAGAGACCCAGTACTTC
- | TRBJ1-1 | TRBV7-2 | - | CASSLGRGNTEAFF | TGTGCCAGCAGCTTAGGAAGAGGAAACACTGAAGCTTTCTTT
- | TRBJ2-1 | TRBV11-3 | - | CASSTRSGEQFF | TGTGCCAGCAGCACGAGGTCTGGTGAGCAGTTCTTC